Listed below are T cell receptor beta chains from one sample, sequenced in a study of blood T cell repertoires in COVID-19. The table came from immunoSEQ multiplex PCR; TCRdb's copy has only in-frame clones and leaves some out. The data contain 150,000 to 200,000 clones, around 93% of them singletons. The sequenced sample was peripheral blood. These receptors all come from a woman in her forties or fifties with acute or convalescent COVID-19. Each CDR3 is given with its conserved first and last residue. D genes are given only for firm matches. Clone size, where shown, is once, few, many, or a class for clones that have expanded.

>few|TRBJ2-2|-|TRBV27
TGTGCCAGCAGTCCCCTGGGTGGGGCCCTCCCCGGGGAGCTGTTTTTT
CASSPLGGALPGELFF
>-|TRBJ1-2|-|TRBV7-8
TGTGCCAGCAGCTTAGCGGAGAGTAGAGACTATGGCTACACCTTC
CASSLAESRDYGYTF
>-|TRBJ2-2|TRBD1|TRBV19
TGTGCCAGTAGTCGGGACAGGGAGGGTGACACCGGGGAGCTGTTTTTT
CASSRDREGDTGELFF
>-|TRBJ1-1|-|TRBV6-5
TGTGCCAGCAGTTACTCTAGCATGAACACTGAAGCTTTCTTT
CASSYSSMNTEAFF
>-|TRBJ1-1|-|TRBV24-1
TGTGCCACCAGTGACTCCCCGATGGGGGGAATGAACACTGAAGCTTTCTTT
CATSDSPMGGMNTEAFF
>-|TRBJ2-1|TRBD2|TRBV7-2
TGTGCCAGCAGCTTAGGCGGGAGTGGCTACAATGAGCAGTTCTTC
CASSLGGSGYNEQFF
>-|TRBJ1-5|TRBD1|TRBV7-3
TGTGCCAGCCGAACAGGGGTCGATCAGCCCCAGCATTTT
CASRTGVDQPQHF
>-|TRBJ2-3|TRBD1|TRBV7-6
TGTGCCAAAGACAGGGGTTTTTCCACAGATACGCAGTATTTT
CAKDRGFSTDTQYF
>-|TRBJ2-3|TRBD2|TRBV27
TGTGCCAGCAGTTACGGACTAGACTCAGATACGCAGTATTTT
CASSYGLDSDTQYF
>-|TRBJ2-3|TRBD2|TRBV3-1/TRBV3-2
TGTGCCAGCAGCCAAGATCTACTAGCGGGGGGGCCAGATACGCAGTATTTT
CASSQDLLAGGPDTQYF
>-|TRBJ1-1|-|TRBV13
TGTGCCAGCAGCCGAAGCGGCTCCGGGAACACTGAAGCTTTCTTT
CASSRSGSGNTEAFF
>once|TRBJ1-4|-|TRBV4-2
TGTGCCAGCAGCCAAGATCGCCAGGGTTATACTTCGGAAAAACTGTTTTTT
CASSQDRQGYTSEKLFF
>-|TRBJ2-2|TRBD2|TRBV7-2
TGTGCCAGCAGCTCCTATAAGGCGGGGGTCACCGGGGAGCTGTTTTTT
CASSSYKAGVTGELFF
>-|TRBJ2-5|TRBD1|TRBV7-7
TGTGCCAGCAGCTCCATAGGGGGCTTGGAGACCCAGTACTTC
CASSSIGGLETQYF
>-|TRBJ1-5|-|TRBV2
TGTGCCAGCAGTGACGGGAGGAGCAATCAGCCCCAGCATTTT
CASSDGRSNQPQHF
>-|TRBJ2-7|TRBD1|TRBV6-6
TGTGCCAGCAGTCAACCGGGACAGAGGTCCTACGAGCAGTACTTC
CASSQPGQRSYEQYF
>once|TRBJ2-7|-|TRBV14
TGTGCCAGCAGCCAAGATCGGGAGACCTACGAGCAGTACTTC
CASSQDRETYEQYF
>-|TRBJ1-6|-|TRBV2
TGTGCCAGTCAACTAAACAGGGTCGGGAATTCACCCCTCCACTTT
CASQLNRVGNSPLHF
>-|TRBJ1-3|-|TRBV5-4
TGTGCCAGCAGCTTGGTAGGAGACTCTGGAAACACCATATATTTT
CASSLVGDSGNTIYF
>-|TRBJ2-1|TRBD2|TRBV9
TGTGCCAGCAGCATCGGGACTAGCGGGGGGGCCAATGAGCAGTTCTTC
CASSIGTSGGANEQFF
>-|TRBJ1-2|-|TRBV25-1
TGTGCCAGCAGTGCCCGGGGGATGGGCGATGGCTACACCTTC
CASSARGMGDGYTF
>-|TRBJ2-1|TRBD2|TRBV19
TGTGCCAGTATCCCTCCGGGGGGAGCTTACAATGAGCAGTTCTTC
CASIPPGGAYNEQFF
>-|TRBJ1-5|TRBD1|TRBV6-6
TGTGCCAGCAGTCCTGAACGGGCAGGGGGCTTTAGCAATCAGCCCCAGCATTTT
CASSPERAGGFSNQPQHF
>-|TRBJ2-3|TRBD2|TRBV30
TGTGCCTGGAGTGTTGTTGCGGGGGGGGATACGCAGTATTTT
CAWSVVAGGDTQYF
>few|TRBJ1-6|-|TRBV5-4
TGTGCCAGCAGCTTGGAATCGTCAGTCCATAATTCACCCCTCCACTTT
CASSLESSVHNSPLHF
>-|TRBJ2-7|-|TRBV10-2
TGCGCCAGCAGTGAGTCGAAGAAGGGAGCGGGCGAGCAGTACTTC
CASSESKKGAGEQYF
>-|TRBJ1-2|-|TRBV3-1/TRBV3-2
TGTGCCAGCAGCCAACTCCTCGAGGGAGAAGGCTACACCTTC
CASSQLLEGEGYTF
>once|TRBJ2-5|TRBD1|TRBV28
TGTGCCAGCAGTCTAACGACAGGGAATCCGGAGACCCAGTACTTC
CASSLTTGNPETQYF
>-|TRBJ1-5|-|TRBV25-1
TGTGCCAGTGCCGGGGGGATAGGTCAGCCCCAGCATTTT
CASAGGIGQPQHF
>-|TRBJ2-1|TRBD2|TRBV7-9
TGTGCCAGCAGCTTAGGACTAGCGGGAGGAAATGAGCAGTTCTTC
CASSLGLAGGNEQFF
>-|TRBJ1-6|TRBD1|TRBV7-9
TGTGCCAGCAGACCGACAGGGGAATCACCCCTCCACTTT
CASRPTGESPLHF
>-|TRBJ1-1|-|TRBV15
TGTGCCACCAGCGGGACCGCGGGGGGGGCCACTGAAGCTTTCTTT
CATSGTAGGATEAFF
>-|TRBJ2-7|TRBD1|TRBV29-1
TGCAGCGTTGATATGGCAGGGGGCCGCGAGCAGTACTTC
CSVDMAGGREQYF